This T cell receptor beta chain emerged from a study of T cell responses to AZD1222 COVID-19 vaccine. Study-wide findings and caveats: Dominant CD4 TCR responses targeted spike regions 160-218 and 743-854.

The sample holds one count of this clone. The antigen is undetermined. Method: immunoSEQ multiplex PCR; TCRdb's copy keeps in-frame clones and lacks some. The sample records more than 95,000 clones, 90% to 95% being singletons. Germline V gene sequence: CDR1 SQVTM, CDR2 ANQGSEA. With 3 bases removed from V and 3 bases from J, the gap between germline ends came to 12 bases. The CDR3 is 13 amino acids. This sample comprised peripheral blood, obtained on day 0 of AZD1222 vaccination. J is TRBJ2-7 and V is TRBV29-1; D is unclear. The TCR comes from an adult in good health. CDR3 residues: CSVDGGDFYEQYF. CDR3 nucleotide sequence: TGCAGCGTTGATGGCGGAGACTTCTACGAGCAGTACTTC.